The 5 T cell receptor beta chains in this list originate from one sample, sequenced in a study of OX40 agonist ivuxolimab in advanced cancers. Sequenced by immunoSEQ multiplex PCR; TCRdb stores in-frame clones only, minus some. The table shows roughly 100,000 clones, with about 90% occurring only once. The sample was CD4+ or CD8+ T cells sorted from blood, taken in a trial of the OX40 agonist ivuxolimab. These TCRs come from an adult with an advanced solid tumor such as melanoma, head and neck, liver or kidney cancer.

This chain uses TRBV7-2 with TRBJ1-4; 7 bases align to TRBD1. This CDR3 comprises 15 residues. V shed 1 base, J shed 7 bases, and the junction held 6 bases outside the gene matches. Germline values: CDR1 SGHTA, CDR2 FQGNSA. In DNA, the CDR3 is TGTGCCAGCAGCTTAGGACAGGGCTTAGGTGAAAAACTGTTTTTT. Its translation is CASSLGQGLGEKLFF.

The genes are TRBV7-9 and TRBJ2-5, with 9 nucleotides matching TRBD1. With V trimmed by 5 bases and J by 7 bases, 11 bases remained unmatched. Germline values: CDR1 SEHNR, CDR2 FQNEAQ (reference sequence). The CDR3 loop spans 15 amino acids. For the CDR3, the DNA is TGTGCCAGCAGCGGGGACAGGGAGGGGGTAAGGACCCAGTACTTC. Protein product: CASSGDREGVRTQYF.

This chain joins TRBV25-1 and TRBJ1-3; D remains ambiguous. Germline V gene data show CDR1 as MGHDK and CDR2 as SYGVNS. The CDR3 is 13 amino acids. V was cut by 8 bases and J by 8 bases, with 16 bases left in between. The CDR3 sequence is CASSRTGVDTIYF. The CDR3 region has the DNA TGTGCCAGCTCTAGAACCGGGGTGGACACCATATATTTT.

The chain joins TRBV6-1 to TRBJ2-7, with 7 bases identical to TRBD1. With 0 bases clipped from V and 0 bases from J, the junction kept 2 bases outside the gene matches. The CDR3 is 15 residues long. The germline gives CDR1 MNHNS, CDR2 SASEGT. The CDR3 region is CASSEAGTASYEQYF. The CDR3, as DNA: TGTGCCAGCAGTGAAGCCGGGACAGCCTCCTACGAGCAGTACTTC.

The chain links TRBV9 to TRBJ2-3; 8 bases are shared with TRBD2. V shed 4 bases, J shed 1 base, and the junction held 8 bases outside the gene matches. The CDR3 covers 16 residues. CDR1 and CDR2 (germline): SGDLS, YYNGEE. CDR3 in DNA: TGTGCCAGCAGCCCTCGGGGGGGGCCGGGCACAGATACGCAGTATTTT. It specifies CASSPRGGPGTDTQYF.